One TCR beta chain is described in this entry. Libraries were prepared by immunoSEQ multiplex PCR; TCRdb keeps only in-frame clonotypes and omits some of them. The sample has fewer than 450,000 clones, roughly 90% seen once. The data are from a study of blood T cell repertoires in COVID-19. Trimming at V came to 0 bases and at J to 4 bases, leaving 4 bases not matched to a gene. The CDR3 loop spans 15 amino acids. Germline values: CDR1 LGHDT, CDR2 YNNKEL (reference sequence). The sample was peripheral blood. The chain recombines TRBV3-1 (or the pseudogene TRBV3-2) with TRBJ1-1; TRBD1 matches 8 bases. This receptor was identified in a woman between 70 and 85 years old with COVID-19, enrolled during active disease. CDR3 in amino acids: CASSQEVDRVTEAFF. In DNA form, the CDR3 reads TGTGCCAGCAGCCAAGAAGTGGACAGGGTCACTGAAGCTTTCTTT.